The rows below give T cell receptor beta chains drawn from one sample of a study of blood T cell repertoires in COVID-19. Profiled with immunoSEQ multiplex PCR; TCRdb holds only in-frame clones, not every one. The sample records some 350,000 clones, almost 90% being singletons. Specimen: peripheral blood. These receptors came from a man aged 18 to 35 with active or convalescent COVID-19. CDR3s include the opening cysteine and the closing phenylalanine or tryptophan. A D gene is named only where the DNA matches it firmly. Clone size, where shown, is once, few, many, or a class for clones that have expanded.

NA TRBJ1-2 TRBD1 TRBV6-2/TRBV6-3 CASSPRWDRTNYGYTF TGTGCCAGCAGTCCCCGGTGGGACAGGACTAACTATGGCTACACCTTC
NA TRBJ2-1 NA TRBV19 CASSIPRGDEQFF TGTGCCAGTAGTATTCCGCGTGGAGATGAGCAGTTCTTC
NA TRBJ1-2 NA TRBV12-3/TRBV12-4 CASSLRQWNGYTF TGTGCCAGCAGCTTGCGGCAGTGGAATGGCTACACCTTC
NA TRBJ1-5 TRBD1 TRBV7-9 CASSLGQGTYQPQHF TGTGCCAGCAGCCTAGGACAGGGGACGTATCAGCCCCAGCATTTT
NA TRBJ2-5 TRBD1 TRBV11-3 CASSLEQGGTQYF TGTGCCAGCAGCTTAGAACAGGGGGGGACCCAGTACTTC
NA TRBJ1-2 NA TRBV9 CASSAQGTTTLVRGYTF TGTGCCAGCAGCGCCCAAGGGACAACAACCCTAGTCCGTGGCTACACCTTC
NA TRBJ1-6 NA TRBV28 CASSSGTASSYNSPLHF TGTGCCAGCAGTTCTGGGACTGCAAGCTCCTATAATTCACCCCTCCACTTT
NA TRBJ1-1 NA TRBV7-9 CASSLARGVVMNTEAFF TGTGCCAGCAGCTTAGCGCGGGGGGTGGTGATGAACACTGAAGCTTTCTTT
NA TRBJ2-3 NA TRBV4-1 CASSQDPGRAADTQYF TGCGCCAGCAGCCAAGATCCAGGCAGGGCCGCAGATACGCAGTATTTT
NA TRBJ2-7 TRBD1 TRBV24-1 CATSDRHRGYEQYF TGTGCCACCAGTGATAGACACAGGGGCTACGAGCAGTACTTC
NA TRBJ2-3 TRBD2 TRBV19 CASSRLAGRSTDTQYF TGTGCCAGTAGTCGACTAGCGGGACGGAGCACAGATACGCAGTATTTT
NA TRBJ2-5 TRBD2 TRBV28 CASSLLAGGQETQYF TGTGCCAGCAGCCTACTAGCGGGGGGACAAGAGACCCAGTACTTC
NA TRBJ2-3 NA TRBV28 CASSLGVHSTDTQYF TGTGCCAGCAGTTTGGGAGTTCATAGCACAGATACGCAGTATTTT
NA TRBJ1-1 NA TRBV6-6 CASSYVGGNTEAFF TGTGCCAGCAGTTACGTCGGAGGGAACACTGAAGCTTTCTTT
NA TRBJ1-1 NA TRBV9 CASSAQNTEAFF TGTGCCAGCAGCGCCCAAAACACTGAAGCTTTCTTT
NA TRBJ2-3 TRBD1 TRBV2 CASTQGAILDTQYF TGTGCCAGCACCCAGGGGGCTATTTTAGATACGCAGTATTTT
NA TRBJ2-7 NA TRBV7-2 CASSQDRPSYEQYF TGTGCCAGCAGCCAAGACAGACCTTCCTACGAGCAGTACTTC
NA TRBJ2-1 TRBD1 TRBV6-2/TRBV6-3 CASSYSSGDRVYNEQFF TGTGCCAGCAGTTACTCATCTGGGGACAGGGTCTACAATGAGCAGTTCTTC
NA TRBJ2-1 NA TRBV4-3 CASSPGPQAYNEQFF TGCGCCAGCAGCCCAGGCCCTCAGGCCTACAATGAGCAGTTCTTC
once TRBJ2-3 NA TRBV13 CASSLTGAFGPIITDTQYF TGTGCCAGCAGCTTAACAGGAGCGTTCGGACCGATAATAACAGATACGCAGTATTTT
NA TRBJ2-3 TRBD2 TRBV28 CASSYRGLAGSNRGTQYF TGTGCCAGCAGTTATCGAGGACTAGCGGGAAGCAACCGGGGTACGCAGTATTTT
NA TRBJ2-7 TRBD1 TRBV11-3 CASSFWDRAPVYYYEQYF TGTGCCAGCAGCTTCTGGGACAGGGCCCCTGTCTACTACTACGAGCAGTACTTC
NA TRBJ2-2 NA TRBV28 CASTVGGTNTGELFF TGTGCCAGCACCGTTGGAGGGACGAACACCGGGGAGCTGTTTTTT